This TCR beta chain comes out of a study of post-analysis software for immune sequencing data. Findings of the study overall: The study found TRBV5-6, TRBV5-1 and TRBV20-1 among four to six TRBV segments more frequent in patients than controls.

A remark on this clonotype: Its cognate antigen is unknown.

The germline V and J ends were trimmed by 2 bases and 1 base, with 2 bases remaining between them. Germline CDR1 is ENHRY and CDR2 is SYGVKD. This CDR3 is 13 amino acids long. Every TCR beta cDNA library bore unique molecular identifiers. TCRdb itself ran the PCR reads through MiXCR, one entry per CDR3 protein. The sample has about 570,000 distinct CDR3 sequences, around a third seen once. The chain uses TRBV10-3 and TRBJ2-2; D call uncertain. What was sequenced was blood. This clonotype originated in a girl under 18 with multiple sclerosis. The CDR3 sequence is CAISERNTGELFF. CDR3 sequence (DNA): TGTGCCATCAGTGAGAGGAACACCGGGGAGCTGTTTTTT.